The entry below describes one T cell receptor (beta chain). V lost 3 bases to trimming and J lost 8 bases; unmatched junction nucleotides: 11. The CDR3 consists of 17 residues. From germline, CDR1 is SGHRS and CDR2 YFSETQ. These data are taken from a study of blood T cell repertoires in COVID-19. Residents of 24 US areas, aged roughly 18 to 95 years, made up the participants. Only in-frame clones appear in the TCRdb table, and some are missing; sequencing was by immunoSEQ multiplex PCR. The top ten hold more than 3% of the sample, which has 150,000 to 200,000 clones, roughly 84% seen once. The origin of this receptor is a woman in her thirties who had been exposed to COVID-19. Specimen: PBMCs or T cells enriched from blood (not recorded which). V and J are TRBV5-1 and TRBJ2-4; 13 nucleotides match TRBD2. The chain's CDR3 is CASSYQLAGGNFDIQYF. CDR3 in DNA: TGCGCCAGCAGCTACCAACTAGCGGGGGGGAATTTTGACATTCAGTACTTC. The full variable domain, its missing parts supplied by reference TRBV5-1 and TRBJ2-4, is KAGVTQTPRYLIKTRGQQVTLSCSPISGHRSVSWYQQTPGQGLQFLFEYFSETQRNKGNFPGRFSGRQFSNSRSEMNVSTLELGDSALYLCASSYQLAGGNFDIQYFGAGTRLSVL.